This T cell receptor beta chain was documented in a study of regulatory T cells in long-lasting Graves disease. Noted time point: persistent/refractory GD, antithyroid drugs over 5 years with positive TRAb. The authors made the TCR library using RNA they extracted from PBMCs. Diagnoses of Graves' disease were made by American Thyroid Association guidelines. This CDR3 has 14 amino acids. J gave up 4 bases and V 3 bases, and 4 bases lay outside the gene matches. Germline CDR1 reads DFQATT; CDR2 reads SNEGSKA (reference sequence). There are many counts of this clonotype. With iRepertoire HTBI primers and Arm-PCR of CDR3 regions, TCR beta libraries were built. TCRdb processed the multiplex PCR reads anew with MiXCR; each CDR3 protein has one entry. The table records about 340,000 distinct CDR3 sequences, roughly 21% of them present only once.

The chain recombines TRBV20-1 with TRBJ2-7, with 12 bases matching TRBD1. The source was peripheral blood mononuclear cells (PBMCs), collected when the disease was refractory, from a patient treated with antithyroid drugs. This clonotype was obtained from a female donor with Graves disease. The CDR3 DNA reads TGCAGTGCTAGTCCGGGACAGGGGGCATACGAGCAGTACTTC. Its protein is CSASPGQGAYEQYF.